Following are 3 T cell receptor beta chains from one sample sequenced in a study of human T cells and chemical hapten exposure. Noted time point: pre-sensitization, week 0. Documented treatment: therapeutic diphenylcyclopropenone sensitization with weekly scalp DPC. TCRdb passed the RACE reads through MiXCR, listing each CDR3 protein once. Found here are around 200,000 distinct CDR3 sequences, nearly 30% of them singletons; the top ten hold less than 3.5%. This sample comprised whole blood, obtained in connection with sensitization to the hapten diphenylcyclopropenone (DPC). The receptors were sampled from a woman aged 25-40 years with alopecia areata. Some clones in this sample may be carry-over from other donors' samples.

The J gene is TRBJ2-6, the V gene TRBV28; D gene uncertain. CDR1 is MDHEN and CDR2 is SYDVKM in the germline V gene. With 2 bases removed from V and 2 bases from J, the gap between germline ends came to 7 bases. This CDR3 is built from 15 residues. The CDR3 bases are TGTGCCAGCAGTTTAGGAACCACTGGGGCCAACGTCCTGACTTTC. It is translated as CASSLGTTGANVLTF.

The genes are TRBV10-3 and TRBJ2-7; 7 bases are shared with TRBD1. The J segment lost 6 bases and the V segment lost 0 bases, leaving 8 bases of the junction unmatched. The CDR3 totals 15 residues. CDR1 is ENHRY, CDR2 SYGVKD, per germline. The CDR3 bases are TGTGCCATCAGTGAGTCCACAGGGGTTTATGGCGAGCAGTACTTC. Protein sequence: CAISESTGVYGEQYF.

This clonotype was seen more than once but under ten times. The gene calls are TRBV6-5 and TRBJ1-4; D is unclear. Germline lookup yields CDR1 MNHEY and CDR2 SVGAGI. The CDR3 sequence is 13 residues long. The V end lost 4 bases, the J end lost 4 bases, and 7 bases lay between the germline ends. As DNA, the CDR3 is TGTGCCAGCAGTTCGAGGTATAATGAAAAACTGTTTTTT. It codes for CASSSRYNEKLFF.